The present TCR beta chain was sequenced within a study of cytomegalovirus exposure and HLA in healthy donors. Healthy donors of bone marrow made up the group. Study results and caveats: Later on, an analysis tied 15,000 to 20,000 TCR beta sequences to HLA alleles at 0.05 false discovery rate.

PCR used 60 Vbeta primers and 13 Jbeta primers. Source study methods: An analysis that came later counted some 85 million unique TCR beta chains, 9 million to 12 million shared. Only in-frame clones appear in the TCRdb table, and some are missing; sequencing was by immunoSEQ multiplex PCR. The V and J calls and clone size are taken from that table; D and trimming were inferred from the DNA. Of 150,000 to 200,000 clones in the sample, 77% are singletons; the top ten hold 2% to 3%. A note on this clone: Its antigen is still unknown.

Sequencing was carried out using PBMCs. This receptor was obtained from a woman aged 40 to 50 in good health and CMV-seropositive.

The CDR3 sequence is CASSVTGGTSTDTQYF. The CDR3, as DNA: TGTGCCAGCAGCGTTACAGGGGGAACTAGCACAGATACGCAGTATTTT. The chain couples TRBV9 to TRBJ2-3, with TRBD1 matching over 8 bases. Trimming cost V 2 bases and J 0 bases; bases outside gene matches: 5. The CDR3 covers 16 residues. Germline V gene lookup returns CDR1 SGDLS and CDR2 YYNGEE.